The 30 T cell receptor beta chains in this list originate from one sample, sequenced in a study of T cells after posttransplantation cyclophosphamide. Treatment was busulfan-fludarabine conditioning, a marrow graft, and cyclophosphamide on days +3 and +4. Assay used: immunoSEQ multiplex PCR; TCRdb lists only in-frame clones, some missing. Recorded here are some 14,000 clones, none singletons. The material was PBMCs, obtained 950 to 1,200 days after allogeneic stem cell transplant with posttransplant cyclophosphamide. The receptors come from a female patient between 40 and 55 years old who received an allogeneic stem cell transplant from a related donor, was CMV-positive, and had no GVHD. Some T cells may be graft donor cells.

This clone was seen ten or more times. V usage is TRBV5-1 and J usage is TRBJ2-1; tentatively, D is TRBD2 (6 bases). Germline assignment: CDR1 SGHRS and CDR2 YFSETQ. The CDR3 covers 14 residues. V was shortened by 5 bases and J by 2 bases, with 11 bases between the two germline ends. CDR3 sequence: CASRGPGAYNEQFF. The DNA for the CDR3 is TGCGCCAGCAGGGGGCCGGGGGCCTACAATGAGCAGTTCTTC.

The chain links TRBV7-2 to TRBJ1-1, with 7 bases that match TRBD1. Germline V gene lookup returns CDR1 SGHTA and CDR2 FQGNSA. The V segment lost 2 bases and the J segment 9 bases; nucleotides outside the gene matches: 9. The CDR3 totals 14 residues. The CDR3 loop reads CASSLQKGAIQAFF. The DNA of the CDR3 is TGTGCCAGCAGCTTACAAAAGGGGGCAATTCAAGCTTTCTTT.

To note about this clone: Other nucleotide sequences in the sample specify the same CDR3. The CDR3 reads CASSIRQKTAYEQYF. The CDR3 DNA reads TGTGCCAGCAGCATCAGACAGAAGACGGCCTACGAGCAGTACTTC. This chain connects TRBV9 to TRBJ2-7; the D gene is possibly TRBD1 (5 bases). Trimming shortened V by 4 bases and J by 2 bases, and 16 bases separated the two germline ends. Germline V CDR1 and CDR2: SGDLS, YYNGEE. The CDR3 totals 15 residues.

This clone showed up just a few times. This chain links TRBV6-1 with TRBJ1-1; a weak D match, TRBD1 (5 bases). Germline V gene lookup returns CDR1 MNHNS and CDR2 SASEGT. Trimming left V 7 bases short and J 0 bases short, with 12 bases between. There are 14 residues in the CDR3. In nucleotides, the CDR3 is TGTGCCAGCACCTGGGGGACTATGAACACTGAAGCTTTCTTT. It is translated as CASTWGTMNTEAFF.

The chain couples TRBV18 to TRBJ1-5, with a weak D call TRBD1 (6 bases). Trimming pared 3 bases from V and 7 bases from J, leaving 10 bases between. Germline lookup yields CDR1 KGHSH and CDR2 LQKENI. This CDR3 region has 13 residues. The CDR3 reads CASSPTGGQPQHF. DNA of the CDR3: TGTGCCAGCTCACCTACGGGGGGCCAGCCCCAGCATTTT.

The chain couples TRBV5-1 to TRBJ2-5; TRBD2 aligns across 12 bases. The CDR3 runs to 15 residues. From germline, CDR1 is SGHRS and CDR2 YFSETQ. With V trimmed by 2 bases and J by 9 bases, 8 bases remained unmatched. This CDR3 reads CASSLKTSGGKAQYF. CDR3 sequence (DNA): TGCGCCAGCAGCTTAAAGACTAGCGGGGGTAAGGCCCAGTACTTC.

This sequence joins TRBV13 and TRBJ2-5, with 8 bases lining up with TRBD1. The CDR3 has 13 residues. Germline CDR1 is PRHDT and CDR2 is FYEKMQ (reference sequence). The trim removed 4 bases at V and 9 bases at J, leaving 7 bases unmatched. CDR3 sequence (DNA): TGTGCCAGCAGCTCTATTTGGACAGGGTCCCAGTACTTC. Residues: CASSSIWTGSQYF.

This clone has at least ten counts. The chain combines TRBV9 with TRBJ1-5; tentative D call: TRBD1 (5 bases). The germline V gene has CDR1 SGDLS and CDR2 YYNGEE. The V end was cut by 0 bases, the J end by 4 bases, with 11 bases between. CDR3 length equals 15 residues. CDR3 DNA: TGTGCCAGCAGCGTAGGAAGCGGGGGGAATCAGCCCCAGCATTTT. Residues: CASSVGSGGNQPQHF.

In this sample, this clone turned up a few times. Its ends do not fully match the called genes, so a read error is possible. The chain is built from TRBV7-7 and TRBJ2-5, with D perhaps TRBD1 (5 bases). Germline CDR1 and CDR2: SSHAT and FNYEAQ (reference sequence). CDR3 size: 16 residues. The CDR3 bases are TGTGCTAGCAGCCTCCGACCCGGACAACGGCAAGAGACCCAGTACTTC. Translation: CASSLRPGQRQETQYF.

This clone was detected ten times or more. The rearrangement links TRBV7-2 to TRBJ2-1; maybe TRBD1 (6 bases). V was pared by 4 bases and J by 5 bases, with 12 bases between. Germline V CDR1 and CDR2: SGHTA, FQGNSA. The CDR3 extends over 14 amino acids. CDR3 DNA: TGTGCCAGCAGCTCAGCCGGACAGCACAATGAGCAGTTCTTC. Protein: CASSSAGQHNEQFF.

This clone showed up many times. The chain employs TRBV15 and TRBJ2-3, with 8 bases that match TRBD1. After removal of 5 bases from V and 1 base from J, the junction contained 11 bases not matched to a gene. The CDR3 totals 17 residues. Germline CDR1 and CDR2: LNHNV and YYDKDF (reference sequence). CDR3 DNA sequence: TGTGCCACCAGCCCCCAGCCGCCGGGACAGGGCACAGATACGCAGTATTTT. It is translated as CATSPQPPGQGTDTQYF. Variable domain in full (rest from reference TRBV15 and TRBJ2-3): DAMVIQNPRYQVTQFGKPVTLSCSQTLNHNVMYWYQQKSSQAPKLLFHYYDKDFNNEADTPDNFQSRRPNTSFCFLDIRSPGLGDTAMYLCATSPQPPGQGTDTQYFGPGTRLTVL.

This clone was detected only a few times. The V call is TRBV6-1, the J call TRBJ2-5; D ambiguous. The J call may be in error: the DNA end matches TRBJ2-7 better. Germline loops: CDR1 MNHNS, CDR2 SASEGT. This CDR3 comprises 11 residues. The CDR3 spells CASSEAAEQYF. As DNA, the CDR3 is TGTGCCAGCAGTGAAGCTGCCGAGCAGTACTTC.

This clone was counted ten times or more. The CDR3 here is CASSLIDSYYGYTF. The DNA for the CDR3 is TGTGCCAGCAGCCTAATTGACAGCTACTATGGCTACACCTTC. This chain connects TRBV5-6 to TRBJ1-2; tentatively, D is TRBD1 (5 bases). CDR3 size: 14 residues. Looked up from germline, CDR1 is SGHDT and CDR2 is YYEEEE. V was cut by 4 bases and J by 3 bases, with 13 bases left in between.

This clone was seen more than once but under ten times. The sample has other DNA sequences that encode this CDR3 too. The genes are TRBV9 and TRBJ2-7, with 8 bases identical to TRBD1. This CDR3 spans 15 amino acids. The V segment lost 9 bases and the J segment 2 bases; nucleotides outside the gene matches: 13. Germline V CDR1 and CDR2: SGDLS, YYNGEE. CDR3 nucleotides: TGTGCCATCATTTTCAGACAGGGGACGGCCTACGAGCAGTACTTC. Translated: CAIIFRQGTAYEQYF.

The chain joins TRBV10-1 to TRBJ2-3, with a possible D match to TRBD2 (5 bases). The V and J ends lost 2 bases and 6 bases respectively, with 15 bases between them. This CDR3 is 15 amino acids long. Germline V gives CDR1 WNHNN, CDR2 SYGVQD (reference sequence). The CDR3 here is CASSEKRLPRDTQYF. The CDR3 DNA sequence: TGCGCCAGCAGTGAGAAGCGGCTCCCGAGGGATACGCAGTATTTT.

This clone was detected ten times or more. The V and J genes are TRBV27 and TRBJ1-1; TRBD1 might be the D (6 bases). Trimming removed 5 bases at V and 7 bases at J, with 17 bases between. Germline V gene data show CDR1 as MNHEY and CDR2 as SMNVEV (reference sequence). The CDR3 contains 14 residues. Here the CDR3 DNA reads TGTGCCAGCAGTCCCCGGGGGGGGCAAAGTGAAGCTTTCTTT. Its translation: CASSPRGGQSEAFF.

The sample holds a few counts of this clone. The genes are TRBV19 and TRBJ1-6; TRBD1 matches 8 bases. Trimming removed 3 bases from V and 7 bases from J; junction bases left unmatched: 2. This CDR3 is built from 14 residues. Looked up from germline, CDR1 is LNHDA and CDR2 is SQIVND (reference sequence). Written as DNA, the CDR3 is TGTGCCAGTAGTATCACAGGGGGAAATTCACCCCTCCACTTT. Amino acid sequence: CASSITGGNSPLHF.

This chain links TRBV12-5 with TRBJ2-3; D is possibly TRBD1 (6 bases). This CDR3 contains 13 residues. V lost 8 bases and J 0 bases, leaving 9 bases between the germline ends. The germline V gene encodes CDR1 LGHNT and CDR2 FRNRAP. CDR3 region: CASQGLSTDTQYF. The CDR3 DNA is TGTGCTAGTCAGGGGTTGAGCACAGATACGCAGTATTTT.

This clone has a count of ten or more. J is TRBJ2-7 and V is TRBV4-1; TRBD1 is a possible D gene (6 bases). In germline, CDR1 is MGHRA, CDR2 YSYEKL. The CDR3 loop spans 14 amino acids. V lost 0 bases and J lost 4, with 10 bases in between. CDR3 amino acids: CASSQEEGGYEQYF. The CDR3 coding sequence is TGCGCCAGCAGCCAAGAAGAAGGGGGTTACGAGCAGTACTTC.

This clone was observed at least ten times. The rearrangement joins TRBV11-2 to TRBJ2-5; 11 bases are shared with TRBD2. V gave up 1 base and J gave up 7 bases; unmatched junction bases: 8. There are 16 residues in the CDR3. CDR1 and CDR2 (germline): SGHAT, FQNNGV. The CDR3 DNA reads as TGTGCCAGCAGCTTAGGGGCTAGCGGGGGGCCTGGGACCCAGTACTTC. As protein: CASSLGASGGPGTQYF.

The V and J genes are TRBV5-6 and TRBJ2-7; 11 nucleotides agree with TRBD1. V trimming: 4 bases; J trimming: 4 bases; junction bases outside the gene matches: 10. The CDR3 has 16 residues. CDR1 and CDR2 (germline): SGHDT, YYEEEE. CDR3 amino acids: CASSRGQGARLYEQYF. The CDR3 DNA reads TGTGCCAGCAGCAGAGGACAGGGGGCAAGATTATACGAGCAGTACTTC.

This clone was detected only a few times. The CDR3 nucleotides are TGTGCCAGCAGCTGGAGGATAGCGGGGGGAACCGAGCAGTACTTC. It yields the protein CASSWRIAGGTEQYF. V gene TRBV6-1 combines with J gene TRBJ2-7; 10 nucleotides match TRBD2. CDR3 length: 15 amino acids. Per the germline V gene, CDR1 is MNHNS and CDR2 is SASEGT. V lost 6 bases and J lost 6; bases outside the gene matches: 11.

This clone was recorded at least ten times. The chain recombines TRBV5-6 with TRBJ1-5; 7 nucleotides align to TRBD1. Trimming removed 4 bases from V and 2 bases from J; junction bases left unmatched: 3. Germline values: CDR1 SGHDT, CDR2 YYEEEE. This CDR3 is 14 amino acids long. The CDR3 sequence: CASSADRGNQPQHF. Here the CDR3 DNA reads TGTGCCAGCAGCGCTGACAGGGGCAATCAGCCCCAGCATTTT.

This clone was found many times. Here the CDR3 reads CASILRGRAPYTDTQYF. For the CDR3, the DNA is TGCGCCAGCATCCTAAGGGGTCGCGCGCCCTACACAGATACGCAGTATTTT. This rearrangement joins TRBV5-1 to TRBJ2-3; tentative D call: TRBD1 (5 bases). Per germline, CDR1 SGHRS and CDR2 YFSETQ. The CDR3 is 17 amino acids. V dropped 6 bases and J dropped 2 bases, with 22 bases sitting between them.

This clone was seen more than once but under ten times. Other DNA sequences from this sample encode an identical CDR3 as well. The chain couples TRBV9 to TRBJ2-7, with 7 bases lining up with TRBD1. This CDR3 is built from 15 residues. The germline CDR1 and CDR2 sequences are SGDLS and YYNGEE. V lost 7 bases to trimming and J lost 4 bases; unmatched junction nucleotides: 14. In DNA form, the CDR3 reads TGTGCCAGCTTCTTCAAACAGGGGACGGCATACGAGCAGTACTTC. Translated, it gives CASFFKQGTAYEQYF.

Only a few counts were recorded for this clone. This chain joins TRBV5-4 and TRBJ2-5; 13 nucleotides align to TRBD2. The J call may be mistaken, given a closer DNA end match to TRBJ2-7. The CDR3 has 15 amino acids. Germline values: CDR1 SGHNT, CDR2 YYREEE (reference sequence). The CDR3 here is CASSLGLAGGDEQYF. Here the CDR3 DNA reads TGTGCCAGCAGCTTGGGACTAGCGGGGGGCGACGAGCAGTACTTC.

V and J are TRBV7-8 and TRBJ1-4, with TRBD1 identical over 9 bases. In germline, CDR1 is SGHVS, CDR2 FQNEAQ. This CDR3 has 16 amino acids. The V and J ends lost 5 bases and 8 bases, in that order; junction bases with no gene match: 12. For the CDR3, the DNA is TGTGCCAGCAGCCAACAATGGGACAGGGATGCGGAAAAACTGTTTTTT. As protein: CASSQQWDRDAEKLFF.

This clone was picked up many times. The genes are TRBV19 and TRBJ1-5, with D unclear. V lost 6 bases and J 5 bases, leaving 11 bases between the germline ends. The length of the CDR3 is 13 residues. CDR1 and CDR2 (germline): LNHDA, SQIVND (reference sequence). The CDR3 DNA reads as TGTGCCAGTAGACTTTTCGGGGATCAGCCCCAGCATTTT. It yields the protein CASRLFGDQPQHF.

This clone showed up many times. The rearrangement uses TRBV7-3 and TRBJ2-7, with 11 bases lining up with TRBD2. The CDR3 runs to 15 residues. Germline lookup yields CDR1 SGHTA and CDR2 FQGTGA. V dropped 5 bases and J dropped 6; count of bases not matched to a gene: 9. CDR3 region: CASSPTSGGLGEQYF. CDR3 in DNA: TGTGCCAGCAGCCCAACTAGCGGGGGCCTCGGCGAGCAGTACTTC. The full variable domain, its missing parts supplied by reference TRBV7-3 and TRBJ2-7, is GAGVSQTPSNKVTEKGKYVELRCDPISGHTALYWYRQSLGQGPEFLIYFQGTGAADDSGLPNDRFFAVRPEGSVSTLKIQRTERGDSAVYLCASSPTSGGLGEQYFGPGTRLTVT.

This clone was picked up many times. This chain uses TRBV11-2 with TRBJ2-5, with D maybe TRBD2 (6 bases). Germline CDR1 reads SGHAT; CDR2 reads FQNNGV. With 2 bases removed from V and 4 bases from J, the gap between germline ends came to 11 bases. This CDR3 region has 14 residues. In DNA, the CDR3 is TGTGCCAGCAGCTTATGGGCGGGGAGAGAGACCCAGTACTTC. Translating gives CASSLWAGRETQYF.